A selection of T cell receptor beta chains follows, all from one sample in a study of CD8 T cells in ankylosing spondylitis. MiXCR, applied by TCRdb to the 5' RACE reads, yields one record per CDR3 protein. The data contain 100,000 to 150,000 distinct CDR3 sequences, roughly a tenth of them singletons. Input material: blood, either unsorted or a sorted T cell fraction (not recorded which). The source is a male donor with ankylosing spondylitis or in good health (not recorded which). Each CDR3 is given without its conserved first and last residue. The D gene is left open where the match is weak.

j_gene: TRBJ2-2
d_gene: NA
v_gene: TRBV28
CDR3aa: ASSLQGVNTGELF

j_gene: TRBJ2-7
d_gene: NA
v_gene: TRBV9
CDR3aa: ASSFRQATVYEQY

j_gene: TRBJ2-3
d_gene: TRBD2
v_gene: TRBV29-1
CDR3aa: SVRGRTTDTQY

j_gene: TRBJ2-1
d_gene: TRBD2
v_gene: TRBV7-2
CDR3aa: ASSLALAGVNEQF

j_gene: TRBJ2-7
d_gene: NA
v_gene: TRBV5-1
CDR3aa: ASSLGQGMYYEQY

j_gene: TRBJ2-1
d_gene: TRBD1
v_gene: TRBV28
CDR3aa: ASSLTGSEQF

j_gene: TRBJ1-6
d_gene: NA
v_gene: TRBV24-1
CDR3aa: ATHRSSYNSPLH

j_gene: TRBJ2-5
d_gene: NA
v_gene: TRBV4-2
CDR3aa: ASSQDLGSAETQY

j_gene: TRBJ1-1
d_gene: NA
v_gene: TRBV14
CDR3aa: ASSQGEAAEAF

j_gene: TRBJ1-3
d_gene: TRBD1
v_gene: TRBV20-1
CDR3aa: SARTGFGNTIY

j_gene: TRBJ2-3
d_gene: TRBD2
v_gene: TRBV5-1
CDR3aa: ASSLGSGRGTDTQY

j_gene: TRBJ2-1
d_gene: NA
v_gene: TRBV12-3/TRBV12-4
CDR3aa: ASDRDTGYNEQF

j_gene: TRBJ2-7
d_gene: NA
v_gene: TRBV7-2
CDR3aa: ASGFGGTVYEQY

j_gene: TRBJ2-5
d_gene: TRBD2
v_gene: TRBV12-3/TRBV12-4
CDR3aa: ASSPSGSLAGVTQY

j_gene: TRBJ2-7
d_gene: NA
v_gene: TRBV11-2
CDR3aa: ASSLGFEGRIPYEQY

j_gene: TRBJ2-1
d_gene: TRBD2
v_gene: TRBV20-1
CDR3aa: SAQDLAGALSYNEQF

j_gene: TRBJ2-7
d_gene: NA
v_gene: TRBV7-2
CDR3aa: ASSPSAGLLYEQY

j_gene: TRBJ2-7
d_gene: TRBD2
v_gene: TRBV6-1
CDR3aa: ASSAGLAGSYEQY

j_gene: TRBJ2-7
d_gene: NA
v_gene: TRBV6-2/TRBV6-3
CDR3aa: ASIDSRHFYEQY

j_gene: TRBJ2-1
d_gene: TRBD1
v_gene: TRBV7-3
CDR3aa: ASSLTRDRGRRYNEQF

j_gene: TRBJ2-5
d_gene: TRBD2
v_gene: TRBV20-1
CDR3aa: SVGGAFRTSGFQETQY

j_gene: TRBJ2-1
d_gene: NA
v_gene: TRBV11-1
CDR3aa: ASSYRDFVYNEQF

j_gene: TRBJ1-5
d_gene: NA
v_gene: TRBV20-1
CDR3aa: SASGGNNQPQH

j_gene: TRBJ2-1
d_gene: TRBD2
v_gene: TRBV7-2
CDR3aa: ASSLSPSGYNEQF

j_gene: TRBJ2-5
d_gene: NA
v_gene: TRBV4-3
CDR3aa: ASSQSRSRQETQY

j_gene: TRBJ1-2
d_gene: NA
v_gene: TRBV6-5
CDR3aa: ASSAGTGYT

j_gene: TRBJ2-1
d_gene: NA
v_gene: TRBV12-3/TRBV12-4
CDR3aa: ASGLSSYNEQF

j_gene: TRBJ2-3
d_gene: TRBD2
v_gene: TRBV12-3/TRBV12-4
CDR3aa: ASRGAETSGNTQY

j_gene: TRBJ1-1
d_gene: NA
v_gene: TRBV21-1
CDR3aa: ASSKAPGEGAFEAF

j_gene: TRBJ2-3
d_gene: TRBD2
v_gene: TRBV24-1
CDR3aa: ATSDLTSGSADTQY

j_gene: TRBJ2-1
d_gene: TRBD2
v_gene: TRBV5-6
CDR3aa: ASSIGLVLYNEQF

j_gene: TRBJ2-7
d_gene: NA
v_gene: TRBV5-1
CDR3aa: ASSRDSTYEQY

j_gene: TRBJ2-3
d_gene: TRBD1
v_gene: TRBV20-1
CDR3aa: SAGQGFSDTQY

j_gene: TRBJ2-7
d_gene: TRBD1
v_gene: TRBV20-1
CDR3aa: SARRQGATYERY

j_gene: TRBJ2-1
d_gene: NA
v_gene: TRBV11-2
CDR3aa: ASSSSSAATF

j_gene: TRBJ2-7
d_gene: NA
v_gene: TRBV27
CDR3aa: ASRSQDSYEQY

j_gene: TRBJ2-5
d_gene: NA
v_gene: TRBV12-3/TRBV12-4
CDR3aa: ASSQLGQQTETQY

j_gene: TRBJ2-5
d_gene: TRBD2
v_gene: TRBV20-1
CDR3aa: SAREAGGVAWSQETQY

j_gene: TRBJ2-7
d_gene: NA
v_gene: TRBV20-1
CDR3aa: SARSYEQY

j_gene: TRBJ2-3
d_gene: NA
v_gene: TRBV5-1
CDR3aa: ASSLGNRTDTQY

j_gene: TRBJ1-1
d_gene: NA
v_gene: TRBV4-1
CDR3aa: ASSQDIDSLTPNTEAF

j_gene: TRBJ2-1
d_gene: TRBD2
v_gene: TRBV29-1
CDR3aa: SVASGGVGNEQF